This T cell receptor (beta chain) was observed in a study of blood T cell repertoires in COVID-19 (TCRdb year 2020). About the investigation overall: Samples from collaborators originated in the United States, Italy and Spain and spanned both the acute and convalescent phases of COVID-19. Deeply sampled blood TCRbeta repertoires from subjects exposed to, actively infected with, or recovered from COVID-19 were included in the dataset. Where HLA class I and class II types were available, the types were taken from metadata supplied by the sample provider, not from assay-based typing. The repertoires were made available in a free public database intended to serve as a resource for research on the immune response to SARS-CoV-2. The prospective study material was composed of cDNA or gDNA derived from T cells, B-cell-depleted T cells, or PBMCs. The sample metadata nearly always contained a de-identified subject ID, COVID-19 status, age in years and sex. Samples came from the ongoing ImmuneRACE study (first 160 participants) plus 1,254 subjects from 6 global collaborators. General study outcomes and caveats: How much clinical and demographic metadata was included differed by source and by participant, and the metadata was provided uncurated.

The immunoSEQ Assay, a bias-controlled multiplex PCR, was used to amplify TCRbeta CDR3 regions from genomic DNA. The paper's data handling went like this. Nucleated cell counts per sample were estimated from amplification of reference gene primers within the assay. Sequence reads were collapsed and filtered to measure the absolute abundance of every unique TCRbeta CDR3 rearrangement. For each sample, productive Simpson clonality was calculated as the square root of Simpson's diversity index over productive rearrangements. Entries here come from immuneACCESS through TCRdb and include only in-frame sequences with V and J called. Some clones fail to appear in such tables; in the studies checked, an unresolved V gene covers under half of the shortfall, and the cause of the remainder is unknown. Clone size and the V and J calls come from that table; the DNA yielded D and trimming. In this sample the table shows fewer than 350,000 clones, 85% of which occur a single time. The top ten clones comprise 1.5% to 2% of the sample.

Ends trimmed: V by 1 base, J by 4 bases; bases unmatched to a gene: 3. Including the terminal cysteine and phenylalanine, the CDR3 comprises 15 residues. The retained sequence is limited to the CDR3, 45 bases, with the frame set at the first base. CDR1 is given as LGHDT and CDR2 as YNNKEL, both from the germline V gene (reference sequence). In the prospective study, participants were about 18 to 95 years old, resided in approximately 22 geographic areas of the United States, and were enrolled through a virtual design. In the prospective study, cohorts were assigned on the basis of participant-reported clinical history obtained from a screening survey and a study questionnaire. Exposed participants had been in contact, within 2 weeks of entering the study, with a person who had a PCR-confirmed or clinician-diagnosed case of COVID-19. In the prospective study, whole blood, serum and a nasopharyngeal or oropharyngeal swab were collected from each participant by mobile phlebotomists. Prospective study participants could optionally give additional blood draws and questionnaires over a roughly 2-month period. Prospective study blood samples were shipped either frozen or at room temperature before DNA extraction.

With regard to this clone: This clone's antigen is unknown. It has no much larger one-base neighbor in the sample; base qualities were not kept.

Sequencing used PBMCs or T cells enriched from blood (not recorded which). The TCR was taken from a young woman who had been exposed to COVID-19. The V and J genes are TRBV3-1 (or the pseudogene TRBV3-2) and TRBJ1-2; TRBD1 agrees with 10 junctional bases. The CDR3 protein is CASSQATGGGYGYTF. The DNA reads as follows: TGTGCCAGCAGCCAAGCGACAGGGGGCGGCTATGGCTACACCTTC.